Below, one TCR beta chain is given with its context. The data are from a study of blood T cell repertoires in COVID-19. Overall study: Acute-phase and convalescent COVID-19 samples originated in the United States, Italy and Spain. T cells, B-cell-depleted T cells, or PBMCs provided the cDNA or gDNA that served as material.

Under the authors' procedure: Amplifying reference gene primers gave estimates of nucleated cell counts. Generated by immunoSEQ multiplex PCR, the TCRdb table keeps only in-frame clones and is missing some. The DNA was the basis for D and trimming; V, J and clone size are from that table. The sample records about 140,000 clones, approximately 84% being singletons. With V trimmed by 8 bases and J by 6 bases, 11 bases remained unmatched. Germline V CDR1 and CDR2: SQVTM, ANQGSEA. This CDR3 region has 13 residues. This receptor was identified in a human donor in a cohort sampled during active COVID-19. The V and J genes are TRBV29-1 and TRBJ1-2; 8 nucleotides match TRBD1. The specimen was peripheral blood. The CDR3 is CSIRDRGNDGYTF. The CDR3 DNA follows: TGCAGCATTCGAGACAGGGGAAACGATGGCTACACCTTC.